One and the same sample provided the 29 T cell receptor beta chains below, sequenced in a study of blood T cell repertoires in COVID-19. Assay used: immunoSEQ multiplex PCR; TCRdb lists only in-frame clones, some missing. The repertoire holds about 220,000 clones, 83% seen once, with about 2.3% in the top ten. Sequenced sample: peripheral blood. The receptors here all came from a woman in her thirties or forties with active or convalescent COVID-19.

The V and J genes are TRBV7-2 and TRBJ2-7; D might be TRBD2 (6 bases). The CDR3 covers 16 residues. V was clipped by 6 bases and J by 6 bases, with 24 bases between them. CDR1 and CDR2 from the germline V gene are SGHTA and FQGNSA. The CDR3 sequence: CASRLASGGVQSEQYF. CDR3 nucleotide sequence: TGTGCCAGCAGACTAGCATCGGGCGGGGTTCAGTCCGAGCAGTACTTC.

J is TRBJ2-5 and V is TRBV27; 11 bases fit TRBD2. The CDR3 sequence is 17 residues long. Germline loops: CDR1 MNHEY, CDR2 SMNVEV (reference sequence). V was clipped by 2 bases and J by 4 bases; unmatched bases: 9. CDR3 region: CASSLAPSGRSAETQYF. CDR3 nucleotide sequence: TGTGCCAGCAGTTTAGCTCCTAGCGGGAGGTCGGCAGAGACCCAGTACTTC.

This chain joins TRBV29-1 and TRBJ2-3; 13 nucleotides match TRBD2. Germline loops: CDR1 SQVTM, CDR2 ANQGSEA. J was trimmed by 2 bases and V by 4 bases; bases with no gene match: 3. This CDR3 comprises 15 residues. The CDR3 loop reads CSVAGLAGPTDTQYF. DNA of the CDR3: TGCAGCGTTGCGGGACTAGCGGGGCCCACAGATACGCAGTATTTT.

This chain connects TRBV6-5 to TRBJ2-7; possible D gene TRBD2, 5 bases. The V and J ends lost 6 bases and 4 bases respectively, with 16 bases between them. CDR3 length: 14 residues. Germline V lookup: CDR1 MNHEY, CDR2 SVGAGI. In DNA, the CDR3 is TGTGCCAGCAGGAAGTTCGGAGAGGGTTACGAGCAGTACTTC. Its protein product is CASRKFGEGYEQYF.

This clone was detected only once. The CDR3 reads CASSLGDRVRTEAFF. CDR3 DNA: TGCGCCAGCAGCTTGGGGGACAGGGTCCGAACTGAAGCTTTCTTT. The gene calls are TRBV5-1 and TRBJ1-1; 9 nucleotides match TRBD1. The CDR3 consists of 15 residues. With 0 bases clipped from V and 5 bases from J, the junction kept 5 bases outside the gene matches. The germline V gene encodes CDR1 SGHRS and CDR2 YFSETQ.

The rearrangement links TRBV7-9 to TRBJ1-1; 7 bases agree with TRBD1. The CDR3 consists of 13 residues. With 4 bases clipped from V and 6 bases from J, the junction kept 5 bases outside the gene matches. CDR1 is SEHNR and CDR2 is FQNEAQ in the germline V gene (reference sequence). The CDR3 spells CASSSRQGPEAFF. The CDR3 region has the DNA TGTGCCAGCAGCTCCCGACAGGGCCCTGAAGCTTTCTTT. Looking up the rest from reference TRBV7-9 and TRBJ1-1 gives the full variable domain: DTGVSQNPRHKITKRGQNVTFRCDPISEHNRLYWYRQTLGQGPEFLTYFQNEAQLEKSRLLSDRFSAERPKGSFSTLEIQRTEQGDSAMYLCASSSRQGPEAFFGQGTRLTVV.

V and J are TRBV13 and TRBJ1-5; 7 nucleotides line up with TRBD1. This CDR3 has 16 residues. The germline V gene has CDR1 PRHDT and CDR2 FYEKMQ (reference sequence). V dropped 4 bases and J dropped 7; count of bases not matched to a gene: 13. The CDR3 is CASSSRQGASRQPQHF. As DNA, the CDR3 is TGTGCCAGCAGCTCCCGACAGGGTGCATCGAGGCAGCCCCAGCATTTT.

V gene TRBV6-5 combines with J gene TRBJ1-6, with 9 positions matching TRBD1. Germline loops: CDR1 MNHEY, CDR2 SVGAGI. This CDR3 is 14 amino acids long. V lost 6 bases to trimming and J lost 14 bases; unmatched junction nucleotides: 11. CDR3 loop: CASSSGTGLSALHF. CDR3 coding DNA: TGTGCCAGCAGCTCCGGGACAGGGCTTTCCGCCCTCCACTTT.

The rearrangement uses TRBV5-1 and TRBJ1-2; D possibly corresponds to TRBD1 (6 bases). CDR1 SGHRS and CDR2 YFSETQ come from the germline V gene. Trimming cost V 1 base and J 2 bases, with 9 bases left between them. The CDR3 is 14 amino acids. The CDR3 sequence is CASSLITGNYGYTF. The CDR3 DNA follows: TGCGCCAGCAGCTTGATCACAGGGAACTATGGCTACACCTTC. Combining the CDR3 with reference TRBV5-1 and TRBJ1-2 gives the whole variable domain KAGVTQTPRYLIKTRGQQVTLSCSPISGHRSVSWYQQTPGQGLQFLFEYFSETQRNKGNFPGRFSGRQFSNSRSEMNVSTLELGDSALYLCASSLITGNYGYTFGSGTRLTVV.

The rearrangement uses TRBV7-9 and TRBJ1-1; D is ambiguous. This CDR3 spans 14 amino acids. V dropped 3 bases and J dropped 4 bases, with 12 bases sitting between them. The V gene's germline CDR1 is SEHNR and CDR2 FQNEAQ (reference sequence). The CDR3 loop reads CASSFFEVATEAFF. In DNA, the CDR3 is TGTGCCAGCAGCTTTTTCGAGGTGGCCACTGAAGCTTTCTTT. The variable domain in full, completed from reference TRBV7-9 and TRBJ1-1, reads DTGVSQNPRHKITKRGQNVTFRCDPISEHNRLYWYRQTLGQGPEFLTYFQNEAQLEKSRLLSDRFSAERPKGSFSTLEIQRTEQGDSAMYLCASSFFEVATEAFFGQGTRLTVV.

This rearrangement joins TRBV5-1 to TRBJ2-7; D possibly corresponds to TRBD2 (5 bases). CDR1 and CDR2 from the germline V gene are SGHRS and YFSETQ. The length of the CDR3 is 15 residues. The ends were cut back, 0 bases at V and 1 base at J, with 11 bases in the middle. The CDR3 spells CASSLADEGSYEQYF. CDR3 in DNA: TGCGCCAGCAGCTTGGCCGACGAGGGATCCTACGAGCAGTACTTC.

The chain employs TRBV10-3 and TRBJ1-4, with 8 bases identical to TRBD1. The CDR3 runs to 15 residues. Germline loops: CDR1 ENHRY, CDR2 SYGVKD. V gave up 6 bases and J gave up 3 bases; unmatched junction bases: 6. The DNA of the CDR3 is TGTGCCATCAGCGGACAGGGTGGTCCTAATGAAAAACTGTTTTTT. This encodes CAISGQGGPNEKLFF.

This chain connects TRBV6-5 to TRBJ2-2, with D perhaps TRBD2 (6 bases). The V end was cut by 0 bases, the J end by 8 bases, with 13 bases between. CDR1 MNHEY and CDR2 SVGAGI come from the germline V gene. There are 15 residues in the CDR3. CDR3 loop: CASSYSEGAVGELFF. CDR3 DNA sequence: TGTGCCAGCAGTTACTCGGAGGGAGCTGTAGGGGAGCTGTTTTTT.

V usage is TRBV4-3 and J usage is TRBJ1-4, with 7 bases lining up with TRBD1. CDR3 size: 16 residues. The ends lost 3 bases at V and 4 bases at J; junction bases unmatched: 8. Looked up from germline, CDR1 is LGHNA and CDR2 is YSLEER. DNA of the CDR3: TGCGCCAGCAGCCATCTACAGGGGAACTATAATGAAAAACTGTTTTTT. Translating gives CASSHLQGNYNEKLFF.

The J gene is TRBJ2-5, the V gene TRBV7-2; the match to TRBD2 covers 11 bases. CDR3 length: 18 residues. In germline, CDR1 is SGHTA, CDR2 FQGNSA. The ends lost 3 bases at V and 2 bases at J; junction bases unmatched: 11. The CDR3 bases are TGTGCCAGCAGCTTCCTCTCTAGCGGGGGGCCGGGGCAAGAGACCCAGTACTTC. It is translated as CASSFLSSGGPGQETQYF.

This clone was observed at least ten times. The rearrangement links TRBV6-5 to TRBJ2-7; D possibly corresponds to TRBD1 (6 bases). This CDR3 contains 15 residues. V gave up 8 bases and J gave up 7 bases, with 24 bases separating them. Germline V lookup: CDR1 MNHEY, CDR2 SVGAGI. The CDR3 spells CASDPGARRSREQYF. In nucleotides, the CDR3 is TGTGCCAGCGATCCAGGGGCGCGGAGATCAAGGGAGCAGTACTTC.

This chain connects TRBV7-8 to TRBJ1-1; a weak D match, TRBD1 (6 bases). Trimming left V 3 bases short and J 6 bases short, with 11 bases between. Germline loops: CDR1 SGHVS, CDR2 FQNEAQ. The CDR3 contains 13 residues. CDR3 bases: TGTGCCAGCAGCTTGGGGGCAGGTCCTGAAGCTTTCTTT. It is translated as CASSLGAGPEAFF.

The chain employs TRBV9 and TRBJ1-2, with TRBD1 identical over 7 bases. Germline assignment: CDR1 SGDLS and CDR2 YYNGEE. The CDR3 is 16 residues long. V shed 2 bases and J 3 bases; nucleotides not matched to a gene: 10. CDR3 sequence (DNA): TGTGCCAGCAGCGTCGGCCAGGGGGGCTACGACTATGGCTACACCTTC. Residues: CASSVGQGGYDYGYTF.

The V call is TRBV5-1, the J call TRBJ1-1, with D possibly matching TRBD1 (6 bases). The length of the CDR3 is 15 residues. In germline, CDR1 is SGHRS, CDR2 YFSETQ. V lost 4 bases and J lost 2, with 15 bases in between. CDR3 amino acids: CASSPLTGANTEAFF. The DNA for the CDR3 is TGCGCCAGCAGCCCGCTGACAGGAGCTAACACTGAAGCTTTCTTT.

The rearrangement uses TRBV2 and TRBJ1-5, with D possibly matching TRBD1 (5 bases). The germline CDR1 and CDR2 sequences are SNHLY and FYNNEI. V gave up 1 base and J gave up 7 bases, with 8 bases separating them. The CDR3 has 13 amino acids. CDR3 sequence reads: CASSEEGYQPQHF. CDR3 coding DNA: TGTGCCAGCAGTGAAGAGGGGTACCAGCCCCAGCATTTT.

CDR3 in DNA: TGTGCCAGCAGCCCCCGACTAGTCCCCTACGAGCAGTACTTC. Its translation is CASSPRLVPYEQYF. V is TRBV13 and J is TRBJ2-7; TRBD2 is a possible D gene (6 bases). The CDR3 contains 14 residues. CDR1 PRHDT and CDR2 FYEKMQ come from the germline V gene (reference sequence). V was clipped by 5 bases and J by 2 bases, with 13 bases between them.

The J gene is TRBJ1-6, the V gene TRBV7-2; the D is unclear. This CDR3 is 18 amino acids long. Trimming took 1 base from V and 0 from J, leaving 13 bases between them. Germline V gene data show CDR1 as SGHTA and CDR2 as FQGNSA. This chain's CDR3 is CASSLVSQASSYNSPLHF. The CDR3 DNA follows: TGTGCCAGCAGCTTAGTTTCTCAGGCAAGCTCCTATAATTCACCCCTCCACTTT.

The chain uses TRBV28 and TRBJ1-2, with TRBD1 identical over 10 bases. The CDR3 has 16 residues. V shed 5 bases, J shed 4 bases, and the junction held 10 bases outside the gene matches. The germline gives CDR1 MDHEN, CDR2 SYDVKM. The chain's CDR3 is CASSGSGTGAFYGYTF. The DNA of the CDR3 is TGTGCCAGCAGTGGATCCGGGACAGGGGCTTTCTATGGCTACACCTTC.

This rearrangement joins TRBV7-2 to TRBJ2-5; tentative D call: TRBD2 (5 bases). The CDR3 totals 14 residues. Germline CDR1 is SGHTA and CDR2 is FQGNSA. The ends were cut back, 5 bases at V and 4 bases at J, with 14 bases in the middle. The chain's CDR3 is CASSMSFGVETQYF. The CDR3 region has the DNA TGTGCCAGCAGCATGAGCTTCGGGGTAGAGACCCAGTACTTC.

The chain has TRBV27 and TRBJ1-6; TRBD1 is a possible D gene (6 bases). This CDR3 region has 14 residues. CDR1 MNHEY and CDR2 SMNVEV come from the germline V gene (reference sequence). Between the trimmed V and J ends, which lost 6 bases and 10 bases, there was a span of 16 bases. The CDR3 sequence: CASRRGGGGSPLHF. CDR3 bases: TGTGCCAGCAGGCGTGGGGGCGGGGGCTCACCCCTCCACTTT.

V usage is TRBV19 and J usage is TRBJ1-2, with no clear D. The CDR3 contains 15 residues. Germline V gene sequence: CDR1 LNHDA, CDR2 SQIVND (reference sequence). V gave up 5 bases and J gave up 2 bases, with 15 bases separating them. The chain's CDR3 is CASSLGMGMNYGYTF. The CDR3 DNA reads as TGTGCCAGTAGTTTAGGGATGGGCATGAACTATGGCTACACCTTC.

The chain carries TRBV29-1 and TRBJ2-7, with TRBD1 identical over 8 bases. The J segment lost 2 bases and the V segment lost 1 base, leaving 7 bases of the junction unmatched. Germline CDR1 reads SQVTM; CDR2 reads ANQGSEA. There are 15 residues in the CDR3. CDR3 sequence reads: CSVEGTRTGTYEQYF. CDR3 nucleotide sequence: TGCAGCGTTGAAGGTACCAGGACAGGGACCTACGAGCAGTACTTC.

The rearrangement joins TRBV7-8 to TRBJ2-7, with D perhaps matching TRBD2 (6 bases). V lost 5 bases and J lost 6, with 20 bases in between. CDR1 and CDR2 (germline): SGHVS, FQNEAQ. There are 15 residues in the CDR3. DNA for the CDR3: TGTGCCAGCAGCCCACACCATGAGACGGGGGTCGAGCAGTACTTC. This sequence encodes CASSPHHETGVEQYF.

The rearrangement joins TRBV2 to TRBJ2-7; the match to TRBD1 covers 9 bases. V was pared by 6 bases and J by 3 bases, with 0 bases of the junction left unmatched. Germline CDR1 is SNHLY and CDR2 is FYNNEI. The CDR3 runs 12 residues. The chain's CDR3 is CASRTGGYEQYF. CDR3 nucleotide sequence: TGTGCCAGCAGGACAGGGGGCTACGAGCAGTACTTC.